The 26 T cell receptor beta chains below were found in one sample sequenced in a study of molecular identifiers for immune sequencing clone quantification. TCRdb re-called the PCR reads through MiXCR, storing one row per CDR3 protein. The data contain 75,000 to 100,000 distinct CDR3 sequences, 19% of them singletons. The specimen was naive CD8+ T cells from blood, with Jurkat cell RNA spiked in. Subset described: FACS-sorted CD8+CD4-CCR7+CD45RA+ naive T cells. All receptors come from a human donor in good health. Some libraries in this study had Jurkat cell RNA spiked in.

Notes on this clonotype: A clone one base away is much larger, so this may be a read error. This chain joins TRBV7-9 and TRBJ2-2; D gene ambiguous. The CDR3 is 13 residues long. Germline V lookup: CDR1 SEHNR, CDR2 FQNEAQ (reference sequence). Trimming took off 5 bases at V and 4 bases at J, with 8 bases between the two ends. In nucleotides, the CDR3 is TGTGCCAGCAGCCTCCACTCCACCGGGGAGCTGTTTTTT. Amino acids: CASSLHSTGELFF.

At least ten counts were recorded for this clonotype. This CDR3 is CASSSSGGTPQYF. The CDR3 nucleotides read TGTGCCAGCAGTTCTTCAGGGGGGACTCCGCAGTATTTT. The chain carries TRBV6-5 and TRBJ2-3; weak D call: TRBD1 (7 bases). CDR3 length: 13 residues. The V gene's germline CDR1 is MNHEY and CDR2 SVGAGI. Trimming took 4 bases from V and 10 from J, leaving 15 bases between them.

The sample holds many counts of this clonotype. The chain has TRBV5-6 and TRBJ2-3; 8 bases are shared with TRBD2. V was clipped by 1 base and J by 4 bases; unmatched bases: 5. CDR1 and CDR2 from the germline V gene are SGHDT and YYEEEE. The CDR3 length is 15 residues. The CDR3 DNA is TGTGCCAGCAGCTTGTACGGGGGGGCCCCAGATACGCAGTATTTT. Translated, it gives CASSLYGGAPDTQYF. The variable domain in full, completed from reference TRBV5-6 and TRBJ2-3, reads DAGVTQSPTHLIKTRGQQVTLRCSPKSGHDTVSWYQQALGQGPQFIFQYYEEEERQRGNFPDRFSGHQFPNYSSELNVNALLLGDSALYLCASSLYGGAPDTQYFGPGTRLTVL.

This clonotype occurred once. A much larger clone sits a single nucleotide away, making a read error possible. The chain carries TRBV3-1 and TRBJ2-7, with D perhaps matching TRBD1 (5 bases). This CDR3 contains 14 residues. The V and J ends lost 4 bases and 6 bases respectively, with 16 bases between them. The germline gives CDR1 LGHDT, CDR2 YNNKEL (reference sequence). The CDR3 DNA reads as TGTGCCAGCAGCCTTGGGGCCCAAGCCTGCGAGCAGTACTTC. Translation: CASSLGAQACEQYF.

This clonotype has a count of ten or more. The rearrangement links TRBV5-4 to TRBJ2-3, with TRBD2 matching over 11 bases. The germline CDR1 and CDR2 sequences are SGHNT and YYREEE (reference sequence). V was clipped by 0 bases and J by 4 bases; unmatched bases: 10. This CDR3 is 18 amino acids long. DNA of the CDR3: TGTGCCAGCAGCTTGGCCGTAACTAGCGGGAGTGGCCCAGATACGCAGTATTTT. Protein product: CASSLAVTSGSGPDTQYF.

This clonotype was observed at least ten times. This rearrangement joins TRBV5-6 to TRBJ2-3; no firm D call. There are 15 residues in the CDR3. Deletions cut 4 bases from V and 0 bases from J, with 12 bases between. Germline V gene lookup returns CDR1 SGHDT and CDR2 YYEEEE. CDR3 protein: CASSLARPSTDTQYF. For the CDR3, the DNA is TGTGCCAGCAGCCTCGCGCGGCCTAGCACAGATACGCAGTATTTT.

This clonotype came up many times. J is TRBJ2-3 and V is TRBV4-1, with 9 bases lining up with TRBD1. From germline, CDR1 is MGHRA and CDR2 YSYEKL. The CDR3 extends over 15 amino acids. J gave up 3 bases and V 2 bases, and 3 bases lay outside the gene matches. Here the CDR3 DNA reads TGCGCCAGCAGCCAAACAGGGGGCAGAACAGATACGCAGTATTTT. Translation: CASSQTGGRTDTQYF.

V usage is TRBV6-2 or TRBV6-3 and J usage is TRBJ2-7; maybe TRBD2 (6 bases). V lost 2 bases and J lost 6, with 11 bases in between. Germline loops: CDR1 MNHEY, CDR2 SVGEGT. CDR3 size: 13 residues. As DNA, the CDR3 is TGTGCCAGCAGTTACCCCGGGAGCCCCGAGCAGTACTTC. Translating it yields CASSYPGSPEQYF.

V gene TRBV12-3 or TRBV12-4 combines with J gene TRBJ2-1; tentatively, D is TRBD2 (6 bases). This CDR3 contains 18 residues. Trimming stripped 3 bases from V and 2 bases from J, with 20 bases between. The CDR3 nucleotides are TGTGCCAGCAGTTTGGGTAAAAGGCGGGATGGACCCTACAATGAGCAGTTCTTC. Translated, it gives CASSLGKRRDGPYNEQFF.

This clonotype was observed at least ten times. The J gene is TRBJ2-7, the V gene TRBV19; 11 bases match TRBD2. Germline assignment: CDR1 LNHDA and CDR2 SQIVND (reference sequence). After removal of 0 bases from V and 4 bases from J, the junction contained 5 bases not matched to a gene. The CDR3 runs to 16 residues. DNA of the CDR3: TGTGCCAGTAGTATAGACCAAGGACTAGCGGGTTACGAGCAGTACTTC. Amino acid sequence: CASSIDQGLAGYEQYF.

The table lists this clonotype with many counts. The chain combines TRBV12-3 or TRBV12-4 with TRBJ2-1; 7 bases match TRBD1. The CDR3 is 12 residues long. V was pared by 7 bases and J by 6 bases, with 3 bases of the junction left unmatched. CDR3 bases: TGTGCCAGCAACCGACAGGGCAATGAGCAGTTCTTC. This codes for CASNRQGNEQFF.

There are many counts of this clonotype. This rearrangement joins TRBV25-1 to TRBJ2-6; D is uncertain. CDR3 length equals 14 residues. Germline lookup yields CDR1 MGHDK and CDR2 SYGVNS. Deletions cut 6 bases from V and 0 bases from J, with 6 bases between. CDR3 region: CASRSSSGANVLTF. Written as DNA, the CDR3 is TGTGCCAGCAGGAGTAGCTCTGGGGCCAACGTCCTGACTTTC.

This clonotype was seen many times. This sequence joins TRBV5-4 and TRBJ2-2; D might be TRBD2 (5 bases). V lost 5 bases to trimming and J lost 6 bases, with 14 bases between them. The CDR3 extends over 14 amino acids. The germline CDR1 and CDR2 sequences are SGHNT and YYREEE (reference sequence). CDR3 sequence reads: CASRDALGSGELFF. CDR3 coding DNA: TGTGCCAGCAGGGACGCACTAGGTTCCGGGGAGCTGTTTTTT.

About this clonotype itself: This sequence may be a read error, since a much larger clone differs from it by one base. The chain has TRBV11-2 and TRBJ1-3; D uncertain. Germline V gene data show CDR1 as SGHAT and CDR2 as FQNNGV. The CDR3 spans 15 residues. V was cut by 1 base and J by 0 bases, with 7 bases left in between. The CDR3 here is CASSLGVISGNTIYF. CDR3 nucleotide sequence: TGTGCCAGCAGCTTAGGCGTGATCTCTGGAAACACCATATATTTT.

The CDR3 nucleotides read TGTGCCAGCATCCTGGACAACACCGGGGAGCTGTTTTTT. As protein: CASILDNTGELFF. The V and J genes are TRBV7-9 and TRBJ2-2; D not certain. Between the trimmed V and J ends, which lost 7 bases and 2 bases, there was a span of 8 bases. The CDR3 totals 13 residues. From germline, CDR1 is SEHNR and CDR2 FQNEAQ (reference sequence).

There are many counts of this clonotype. The chain combines TRBV5-1 with TRBJ1-1, with D uncertain. CDR3 length: 12 residues. CDR1 and CDR2 (germline): SGHRS, YFSETQ. Trimming took 8 bases from V and 1 from J, leaving 9 bases between them. The CDR3 bases are TGCGCCAGTATACACGAGAACACTGAAGCTTTCTTT. This sequence encodes CASIHENTEAFF.

The table lists this clonotype with many counts. The V gene is TRBV4-1, the J gene TRBJ1-1; TRBD1 aligns across 7 bases. The CDR3 consists of 16 residues. The ends lost 1 base at V and 8 bases at J; junction bases unmatched: 13. The V gene's germline CDR1 is MGHRA and CDR2 YSYEKL. The CDR3 DNA reads as TGCGCCAGCAGCCAAGTCGTAGCGACAGGGCTCCTCGAAGCTTTCTTT. This codes for CASSQVVATGLLEAFF.

This clonotype was recorded many times. The chain is built from TRBV4-1 and TRBJ2-3; D unclear. This CDR3 spans 12 amino acids. The germline CDR1 and CDR2 sequences are MGHRA and YSYEKL. The ends were cut back, 1 base at V and 6 bases at J, with 5 bases in the middle. The CDR3 here is CASSQVVDTQYF. The DNA of the CDR3 is TGCGCCAGCAGCCAAGTTGTGGATACGCAGTATTTT.

This clonotype has a count of ten or more. The chain links TRBV27 to TRBJ1-5; no reliable D call. There are 11 residues in the CDR3. Trimming left V 9 bases short and J 0 bases short, with 3 bases between. Looked up from germline, CDR1 is MNHEY and CDR2 is SMNVEV (reference sequence). CDR3 bases: TGTGCCAGGCATAGCAATCAGCCCCAGCATTTT. Its translation is CARHSNQPQHF.

The chain carries TRBV21-1 and TRBJ1-5; the table assigns TRBD1, which was not confirmed against the DNA. TRBV21-1 is reported as a pseudogene. This CDR3 is 14 amino acids long. This chain's CDR3 is CASSTREGFQPQHF. The CDR3, as DNA: TGTGCCAGCAGCACCAGGGAAGGTTTTCAGCCCCAGCATTTT.

As concerns this clonotype: A much bigger clone sits one base away, suggesting this may be a read error. The chain employs TRBV4-3 and TRBJ1-5; D not resolved. In germline, CDR1 is LGHNA, CDR2 YSLEER. The length of the CDR3 is 17 residues. The DNA for the CDR3 is TGCGCCAGGAGCCAAGATCGTGGCGGGGTGAGTAATCAGCCCCAGCATTTT. Amino acids: CARSQDRGGVSNQPQHF.

This clonotype was observed at least ten times. The V and J genes are TRBV7-6 and TRBJ2-3, with 12 bases that match TRBD2. The CDR3 runs 15 residues. Germline values: CDR1 SGHVS, CDR2 FNYEAQ. Trimming removed 2 bases from V and 7 bases from J; junction bases left unmatched: 4. This CDR3 is CASSLLAGGPNTQYF. The CDR3 DNA reads as TGTGCCAGCAGCTTACTAGCGGGAGGGCCAAATACGCAGTATTTT. The variable domain in full, completed from reference TRBV7-6 and TRBJ2-3, reads GAGVSQSPRYKVTKRGQDVALRCDPISGHVSLYWYRQALGQGPEFLTYFNYEAQQDKSGLPNDRFSAERPEGSISTLTIQRTEQRDSAMYRCASSLLAGGPNTQYFGPGTRLTVL.

As concerns this clonotype: A single base separates this from a much larger clone, so it may be a read error. V gene TRBV5-1 combines with J gene TRBJ1-1, with D possibly being TRBD1 (6 bases). This CDR3 is built from 15 residues. The germline gives CDR1 SGHRS, CDR2 YFSETQ. In DNA, the CDR3 is TGCGCCAGCAGATTTGTAGGACAGATGAACGCTGAAGCTTTCTTT. It encodes CASRFVGQMNAEAFF. Filled out from reference TRBV5-1 and TRBJ1-1, the complete variable domain reads KAGVTQTPRYLIKTRGQQVTLSCSPISGHRSVSWYQQTPGQGLQFLFEYFSETQRNKGNFPGRFSGRQFSNSRSEMNVSTLELGDSALYLCASRFVGQMNAEAFFGQGTRLTVV.

This clonotype was counted at least ten times. The chain carries TRBV7-9 and TRBJ2-5, with 7 bases matching TRBD2. V shed 6 bases, J shed 3 bases, and the junction held 4 bases outside the gene matches. This CDR3 comprises 13 residues. Germline loops: CDR1 SEHNR, CDR2 FQNEAQ (reference sequence). The CDR3 nucleotides read TGTGCCAGCAGACTAGGGACTAAAGAGACCCAGTACTTC. The encoded protein is CASRLGTKETQYF. Full variable domain (remainder filled in from reference TRBV7-9 and TRBJ2-5): DTGVSQNPRHKITKRGQNVTFRCDPISEHNRLYWYRQTLGQGPEFLTYFQNEAQLEKSRLLSDRFSAERPKGSFSTLEIQRTEQGDSAMYLCASRLGTKETQYFGPGTRLLVL.

This clonotype came up many times. This chain uses TRBV7-9 with TRBJ2-3; TRBD2 matches at 7 bases. V shed 3 bases and J 5 bases; nucleotides not matched to a gene: 8. The germline gives CDR1 SEHNR, CDR2 FQNEAQ (reference sequence). The CDR3 is made up of 15 amino acids. The CDR3 loop reads CASSLGGSRVDTQYF. DNA of the CDR3: TGTGCCAGCAGCTTGGGCGGGAGCCGGGTAGATACGCAGTATTTT.

In its sample, this clonotype was seen many times. The chain carries TRBV6-5 and TRBJ2-2, with D unclear. Trimming took off 5 bases at V and 13 bases at J, with 20 bases between the two ends. The CDR3 runs to 14 residues. Germline loops: CDR1 MNHEY, CDR2 SVGAGI. The CDR3 nucleotides are TGTGCCAGCAGTCTACTGAGCGTTAGGGTCGCGCTGTTTTTT. Amino acids: CASSLLSVRVALFF.